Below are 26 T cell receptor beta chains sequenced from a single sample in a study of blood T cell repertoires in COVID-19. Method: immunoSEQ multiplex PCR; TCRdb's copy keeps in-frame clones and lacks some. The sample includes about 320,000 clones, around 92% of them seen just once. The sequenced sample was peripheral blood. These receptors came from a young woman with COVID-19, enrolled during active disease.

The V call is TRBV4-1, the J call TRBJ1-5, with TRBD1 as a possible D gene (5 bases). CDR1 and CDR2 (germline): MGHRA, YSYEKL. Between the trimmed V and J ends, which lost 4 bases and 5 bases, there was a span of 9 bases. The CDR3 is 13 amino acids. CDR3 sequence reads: CASSRDSDQPQHF. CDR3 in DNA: TGCGCCAGCAGCCGGGACTCGGATCAGCCCCAGCATTTT.

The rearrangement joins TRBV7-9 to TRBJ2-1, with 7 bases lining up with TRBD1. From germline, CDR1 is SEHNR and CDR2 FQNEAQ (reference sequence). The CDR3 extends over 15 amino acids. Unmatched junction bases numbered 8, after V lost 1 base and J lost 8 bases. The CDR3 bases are TGTGCCAGCAGCTTAGGGGCCACAGGGGATGATGAGCAGTTCTTC. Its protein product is CASSLGATGDDEQFF.

The CDR3 nucleotides read TGTGCCTGGAGGGTGGGAGGGGCCTACGAGCAGTACTTC. This sequence encodes CAWRVGGAYEQYF. The V gene is TRBV30, the J gene TRBJ2-7; 7 nucleotides align to TRBD2. The CDR3 consists of 13 residues. The germline CDR1 and CDR2 sequences are GTSNPN and SVGIG (reference sequence). V was clipped by 3 bases and J by 2 bases; unmatched bases: 4.

CDR3 loop: CASSPQGPRADTQYF. CDR3 in DNA: TGCGCCAGCAGCCCCCAGGGTCCCAGGGCAGATACGCAGTATTTT. The chain links TRBV4-1 to TRBJ2-3; perhaps TRBD1 as D (5 bases). V was trimmed by 4 bases and J by 4 bases, leaving 15 bases between them. Germline V gene data show CDR1 as MGHRA and CDR2 as YSYEKL. CDR3 length: 15 amino acids.

CDR3 amino acids: CASSGQATEAFF. In DNA form, the CDR3 reads TGCGCCAGCAGTGGACAGGCCACTGAAGCTTTCTTT. The rearrangement links TRBV5-1 to TRBJ1-1; 7 positions match TRBD1. In germline, CDR1 is SGHRS, CDR2 YFSETQ. This CDR3 contains 12 residues. V shed 5 bases and J 4 bases; nucleotides not matched to a gene: 2.

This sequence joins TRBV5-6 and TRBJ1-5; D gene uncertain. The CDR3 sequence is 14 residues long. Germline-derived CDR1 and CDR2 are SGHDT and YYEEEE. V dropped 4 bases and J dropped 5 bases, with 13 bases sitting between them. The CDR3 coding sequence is TGTGCCAGCAGCATCTACAGCAACTATCAGCCCCAGCATTTT. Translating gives CASSIYSNYQPQHF.

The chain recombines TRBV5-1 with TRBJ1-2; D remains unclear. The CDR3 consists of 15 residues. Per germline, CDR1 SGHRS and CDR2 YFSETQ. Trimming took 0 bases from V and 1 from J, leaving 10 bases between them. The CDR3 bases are TGCGCCAGCAGCTTGGAAATGGGCGATAACTATGGCTACACCTTC. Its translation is CASSLEMGDNYGYTF.

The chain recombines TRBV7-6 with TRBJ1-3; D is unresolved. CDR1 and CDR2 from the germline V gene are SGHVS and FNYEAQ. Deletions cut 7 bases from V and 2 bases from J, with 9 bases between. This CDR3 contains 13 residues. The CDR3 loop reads CASNSAPGNTIYF. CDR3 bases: TGTGCCAGCAACTCCGCCCCTGGAAACACCATATATTTT.

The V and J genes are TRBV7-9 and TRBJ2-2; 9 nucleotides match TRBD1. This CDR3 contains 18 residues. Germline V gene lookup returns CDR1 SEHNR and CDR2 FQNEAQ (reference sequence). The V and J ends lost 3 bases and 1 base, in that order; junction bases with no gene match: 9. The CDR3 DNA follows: TGTGCCAGCAGCTTCGGGGACAGGGTGGCGAGGAACACCGGGGAGCTGTTTTTT. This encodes CASSFGDRVARNTGELFF. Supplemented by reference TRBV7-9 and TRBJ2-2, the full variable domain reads DTGVSQNPRHKITKRGQNVTFRCDPISEHNRLYWYRQTLGQGPEFLTYFQNEAQLEKSRLLSDRFSAERPKGSFSTLEIQRTEQGDSAMYLCASSFGDRVARNTGELFFGEGSRLTVL.

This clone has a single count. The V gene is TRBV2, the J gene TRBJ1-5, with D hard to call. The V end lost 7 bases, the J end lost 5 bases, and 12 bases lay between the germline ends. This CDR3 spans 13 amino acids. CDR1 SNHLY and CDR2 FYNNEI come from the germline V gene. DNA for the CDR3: TGTGCCAGCACGGTAGCCCGTCATCAGCCCCAGCATTTT. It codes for CASTVARHQPQHF.

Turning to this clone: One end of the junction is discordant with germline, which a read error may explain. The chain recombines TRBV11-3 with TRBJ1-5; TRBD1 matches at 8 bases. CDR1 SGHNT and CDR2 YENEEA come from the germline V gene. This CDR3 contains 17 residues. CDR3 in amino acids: CASSLERTGSSGQPQHF. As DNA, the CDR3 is TGTGCCAGCAGCCTAGAACGGACAGGGAGTTCAGGTCAGCCCCAGCATTTT.

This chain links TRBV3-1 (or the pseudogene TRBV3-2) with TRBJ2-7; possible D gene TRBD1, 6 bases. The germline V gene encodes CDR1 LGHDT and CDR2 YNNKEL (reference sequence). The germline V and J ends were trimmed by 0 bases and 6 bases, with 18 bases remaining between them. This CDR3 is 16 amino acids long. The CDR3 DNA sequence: TGTGCCAGCAGCCAAGATAGAAGAGGGGGTATCCGCGAGCAGTACTTC. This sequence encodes CASSQDRRGGIREQYF.

The CDR3, as DNA: TGTGCCAGCAGCTACACGCGGGCGGGAACTGAAGCTTTCTTT. Translated, it gives CASSYTRAGTEAFF. The gene calls are TRBV5-5 and TRBJ1-1; D unclear. The germline gives CDR1 SGHKS, CDR2 YYEKEE (reference sequence). This CDR3 spans 14 amino acids. The V end was cut by 3 bases, the J end by 5 bases, with 14 bases between.

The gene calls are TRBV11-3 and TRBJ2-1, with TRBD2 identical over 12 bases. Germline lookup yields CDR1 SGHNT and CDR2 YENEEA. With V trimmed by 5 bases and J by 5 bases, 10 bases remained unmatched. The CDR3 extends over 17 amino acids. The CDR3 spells CASSPTASGGADNEQFF. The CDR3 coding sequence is TGTGCCAGCAGCCCCACCGCTAGCGGGGGGGCTGACAATGAGCAGTTCTTC. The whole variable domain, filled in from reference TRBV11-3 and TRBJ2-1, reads EAGVVQSPRYKIIEKKQPVAFWCNPISGHNTLYWYLQNLGQGPELLIRYENEEAVDDSQLPKDRFSAERLKGVDSTLKIQPAELGDSAVYLCASSPTASGGADNEQFFGPGTRLTVL.

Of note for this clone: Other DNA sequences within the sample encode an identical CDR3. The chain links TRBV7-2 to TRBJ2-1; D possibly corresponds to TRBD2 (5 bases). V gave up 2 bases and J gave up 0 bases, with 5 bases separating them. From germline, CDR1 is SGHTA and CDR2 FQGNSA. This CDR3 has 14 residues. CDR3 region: CASSLRGSYNEQFF. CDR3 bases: TGTGCCAGCAGCTTACGGGGCTCCTACAATGAGCAGTTCTTC.

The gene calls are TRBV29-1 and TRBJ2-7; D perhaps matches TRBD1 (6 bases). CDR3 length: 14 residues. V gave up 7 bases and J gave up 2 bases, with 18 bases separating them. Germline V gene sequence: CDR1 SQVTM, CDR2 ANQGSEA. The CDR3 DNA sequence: TGCAGCGCTAACTCGGACAGCACCCCCTACGAGCAGTACTTC. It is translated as CSANSDSTPYEQYF.

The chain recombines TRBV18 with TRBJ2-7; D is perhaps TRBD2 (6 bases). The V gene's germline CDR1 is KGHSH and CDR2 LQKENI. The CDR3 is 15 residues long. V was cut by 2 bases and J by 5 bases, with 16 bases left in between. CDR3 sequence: CASSPGVGGGNEQYF. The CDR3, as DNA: TGTGCCAGCTCACCAGGTGTGGGGGGAGGTAACGAGCAGTACTTC.

The CDR3 DNA reads as TGTGCCAGCAGTGAGGTTTGGAGGGGCAGCTCCTACGAGCAGTACTTC. Translating gives CASSEVWRGSSYEQYF. The V and J genes are TRBV2 and TRBJ2-7; weak D call: TRBD2 (6 bases). V dropped 3 bases and J dropped 0 bases, with 15 bases sitting between them. In germline, CDR1 is SNHLY, CDR2 FYNNEI. The CDR3 has 16 amino acids.

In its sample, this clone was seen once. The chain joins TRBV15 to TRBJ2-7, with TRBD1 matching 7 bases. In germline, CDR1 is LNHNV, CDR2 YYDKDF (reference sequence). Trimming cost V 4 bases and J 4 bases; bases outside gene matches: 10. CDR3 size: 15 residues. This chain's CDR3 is CATSNTGAPLYEQYF. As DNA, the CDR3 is TGTGCCACCAGCAACACAGGGGCCCCCCTATACGAGCAGTACTTC.

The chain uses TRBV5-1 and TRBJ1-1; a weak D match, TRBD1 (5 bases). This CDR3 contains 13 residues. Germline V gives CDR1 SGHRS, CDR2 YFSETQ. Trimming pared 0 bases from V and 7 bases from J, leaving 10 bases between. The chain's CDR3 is CASSLGTSDEAFF. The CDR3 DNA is TGCGCCAGCAGCTTGGGGACATCGGATGAAGCTTTCTTT.

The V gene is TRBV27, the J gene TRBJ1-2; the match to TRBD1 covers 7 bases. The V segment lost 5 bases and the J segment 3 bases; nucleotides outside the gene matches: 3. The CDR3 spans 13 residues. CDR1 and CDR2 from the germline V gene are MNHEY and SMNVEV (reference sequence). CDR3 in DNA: TGTGCCAGCAGTCCTACAGGGGACTATGGCTACACCTTC. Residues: CASSPTGDYGYTF.

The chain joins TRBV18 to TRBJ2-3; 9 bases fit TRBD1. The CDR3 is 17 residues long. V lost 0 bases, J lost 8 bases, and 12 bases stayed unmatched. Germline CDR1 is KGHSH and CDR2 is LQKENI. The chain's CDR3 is CASSPPVQGAFLGTQYF. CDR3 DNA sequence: TGTGCCAGCTCACCACCTGTACAGGGGGCTTTCTTGGGTACGCAGTATTTT.

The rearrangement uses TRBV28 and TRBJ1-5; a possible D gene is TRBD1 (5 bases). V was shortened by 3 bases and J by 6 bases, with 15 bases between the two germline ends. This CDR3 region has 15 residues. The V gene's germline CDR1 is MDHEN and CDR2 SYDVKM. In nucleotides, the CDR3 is TGTGCCAGCAGTTTCCCGGGACTAGGGGTTCAGCCCCAGCATTTT. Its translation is CASSFPGLGVQPQHF.

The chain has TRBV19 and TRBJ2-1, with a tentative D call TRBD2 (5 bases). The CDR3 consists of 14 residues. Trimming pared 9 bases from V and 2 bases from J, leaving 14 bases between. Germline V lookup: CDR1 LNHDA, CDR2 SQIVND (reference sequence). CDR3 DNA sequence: TGTGCCAGCAGGCGCGGGTTTGCCTACAATGAGCAGTTCTTC. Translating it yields CASRRGFAYNEQFF.

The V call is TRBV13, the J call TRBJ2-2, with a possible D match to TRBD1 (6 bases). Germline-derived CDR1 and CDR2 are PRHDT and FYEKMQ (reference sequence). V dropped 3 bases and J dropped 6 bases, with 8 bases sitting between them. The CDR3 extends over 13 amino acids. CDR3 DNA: TGTGCCAGCAGCTTCAGGGGACCCGGGGAGCTGTTTTTT. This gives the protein CASSFRGPGELFF.

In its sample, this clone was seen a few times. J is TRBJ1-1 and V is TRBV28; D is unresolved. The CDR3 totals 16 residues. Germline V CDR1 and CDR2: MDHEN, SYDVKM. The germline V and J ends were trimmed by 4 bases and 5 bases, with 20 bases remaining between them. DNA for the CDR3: TGTGCCAGCAGTTCAGCTCTTTCCCCACGGAGGACTGAAGCTTTCTTT. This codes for CASSSALSPRRTEAFF.